This TCR beta chain comes out of a study of T cell responses to AZD1222 COVID-19 vaccine. The CDR3 extends over 13 amino acids. With 6 bases clipped from V and 9 bases from J, the junction kept 3 bases outside the gene matches. Germline values: CDR1 LGHNT, CDR2 FRNRAP. Libraries were prepared by immunoSEQ multiplex PCR; TCRdb keeps only in-frame clonotypes and omits some of them. The data show some 120,000 clones, about 89% seen once. The material was peripheral blood, obtained on day 0 of AZD1222 vaccination. This TCR derives from an adult in good health. This chain links TRBV12-5 with TRBJ2-1; 12 bases fit TRBD2. The CDR3 DNA reads TGTGCTAGTGGGGCTAGCGGGAGGGGTGAGCAGTTCTTC. Translating it yields CASGASGRGEQFF.